These 8 T cell receptor beta chains were sequenced from one sample in a study of T cells in Graves' hyperthyroidism and ophthalmopathy. Amplification targeted TCR beta CDR3 regions from RNA transcripts. Primed by the HTBI set, a first-round RT-PCR was run on the TCR CDR3. TCRdb redid the calling of the multiplex PCR reads with MiXCR, one entry per CDR3 protein. Found here are 800,000 or so distinct CDR3 sequences, 38% of them singletons; the top ten hold over 8%. The sequenced sample consisted of blood. The origin of the receptors is a man aged 18 to 30 with Graves' hyperthyroidism.

This clonotype has only one observation. A much bigger clone sits one base away, suggesting this may be a read error. The genes are TRBV29-1 and TRBJ2-7; D is possibly TRBD1 (6 bases). This CDR3 comprises 14 residues. The germline gives CDR1 SQVTM, CDR2 ANQGSEA. CDR3 protein: CSVEAGQNPYGQYF. CDR3 bases: TGCAGCGTTGAAGCTGGACAGAATCCCTACGGGCAGTACTTC.

The rearrangement links TRBV12-3 or TRBV12-4 to TRBJ2-7, with 9 bases identical to TRBD1. The CDR3 extends over 15 amino acids. V shed 4 bases and J 0 bases; nucleotides not matched to a gene: 4. The CDR3 region is CASSYSQGASYEQYF. CDR3 sequence (DNA): TGTGCCAGCAGTTACTCACAGGGGGCCTCCTACGAGCAGTACTTC.

This clonotype has a count of ten or more. This chain joins TRBV10-3 and TRBJ1-1, with a tentative D call TRBD1 (6 bases). Trimming stripped 0 bases from V and 6 bases from J, with 14 bases between. The CDR3 consists of 15 residues. In germline, CDR1 is ENHRY, CDR2 SYGVKD. For the CDR3, the DNA is TGTGCCATCAGTGAGTCGAACCGGGGGCCGGCTGAAGCTTTCTTT. This gives the protein CAISESNRGPAEAFF.

This chain links TRBV14 with TRBJ1-6; TRBD1 matches at 10 bases. Per germline, CDR1 SGHDN and CDR2 FVKESK. This CDR3 contains 15 residues. V lost 4 bases and J lost 10; bases outside the gene matches: 7. In DNA, the CDR3 is TGTGCCAGCAGCCCCCACGGGACAGGGGAATCACCCCTCCACTTT. Translated: CASSPHGTGESPLHF.

This chain connects TRBV7-2 to TRBJ2-7, with D tentatively TRBD2 (5 bases). V was pared by 5 bases and J by 9 bases, with 17 bases between. The CDR3 consists of 13 residues. Germline V lookup: CDR1 SGHTA, CDR2 FQGNSA. The CDR3 bases are TGTGCCAGCAGCCCCCCGCACAGAGAGGGGCAGTACTTC. It codes for CASSPPHREGQYF.

A remark on this clonotype: Sequence at one end of the junction differs from germline and may be a read error. V and J are TRBV7-2 and TRBJ2-7; D is unresolved. Per germline, CDR1 SGHTA and CDR2 FQGNSA. CDR3 length equals 14 residues. The CDR3 coding sequence is TGCGCCAGCAGCCAGGATGACGGACCATACGAGCAGTACTTC. It translates to CASSQDDGPYEQYF. Full variable domain (remainder filled in from reference TRBV7-2 and TRBJ2-7): GAGVSQSPSNKVTEKGKDVELRCDPISGHTALYWYRQSLGQGLEFLIYFQGNSAPDKSGLPSDRFSAERTGGSVSTLTIQRTQQEDSAVYLCASSQDDGPYEQYFGPGTRLTVT.

This rearrangement joins TRBV19 to TRBJ2-2; D is unclear. Germline CDR1 and CDR2: LNHDA and SQIVND (reference sequence). The length of the CDR3 is 15 residues. Trimming removed 2 bases at V and 7 bases at J, with 14 bases between. CDR3 sequence reads: CASSITPLWGGELFF. Here the CDR3 DNA reads TGTGCCAGTAGTATAACGCCGCTGTGGGGCGGGGAGCTGTTTTTT.

This clonotype was recorded many times. This chain uses TRBV2 with TRBJ2-5, with a weak D call TRBD1 (5 bases). The length of the CDR3 is 13 residues. The V end was cut by 6 bases, the J end by 1 base, with 9 bases between. Per the germline V gene, CDR1 is SNHLY and CDR2 is FYNNEI. CDR3 nucleotides: TGTGCCAGCAGACCTGACAGCCAAGAGACCCAGTACTTC. Its translation: CASRPDSQETQYF. Using reference TRBV2 and TRBJ2-5 for the parts outside the CDR3, the full variable domain is EPEVTQTPSHQVTQMGQEVILRCVPISNHLYFYWYRQILGQKVEFLVSFYNNEISEKSEIFDDQFSVERPDGSNFTLKIRSTKLEDSAMYFCASRPDSQETQYFGPGTRLLVL.